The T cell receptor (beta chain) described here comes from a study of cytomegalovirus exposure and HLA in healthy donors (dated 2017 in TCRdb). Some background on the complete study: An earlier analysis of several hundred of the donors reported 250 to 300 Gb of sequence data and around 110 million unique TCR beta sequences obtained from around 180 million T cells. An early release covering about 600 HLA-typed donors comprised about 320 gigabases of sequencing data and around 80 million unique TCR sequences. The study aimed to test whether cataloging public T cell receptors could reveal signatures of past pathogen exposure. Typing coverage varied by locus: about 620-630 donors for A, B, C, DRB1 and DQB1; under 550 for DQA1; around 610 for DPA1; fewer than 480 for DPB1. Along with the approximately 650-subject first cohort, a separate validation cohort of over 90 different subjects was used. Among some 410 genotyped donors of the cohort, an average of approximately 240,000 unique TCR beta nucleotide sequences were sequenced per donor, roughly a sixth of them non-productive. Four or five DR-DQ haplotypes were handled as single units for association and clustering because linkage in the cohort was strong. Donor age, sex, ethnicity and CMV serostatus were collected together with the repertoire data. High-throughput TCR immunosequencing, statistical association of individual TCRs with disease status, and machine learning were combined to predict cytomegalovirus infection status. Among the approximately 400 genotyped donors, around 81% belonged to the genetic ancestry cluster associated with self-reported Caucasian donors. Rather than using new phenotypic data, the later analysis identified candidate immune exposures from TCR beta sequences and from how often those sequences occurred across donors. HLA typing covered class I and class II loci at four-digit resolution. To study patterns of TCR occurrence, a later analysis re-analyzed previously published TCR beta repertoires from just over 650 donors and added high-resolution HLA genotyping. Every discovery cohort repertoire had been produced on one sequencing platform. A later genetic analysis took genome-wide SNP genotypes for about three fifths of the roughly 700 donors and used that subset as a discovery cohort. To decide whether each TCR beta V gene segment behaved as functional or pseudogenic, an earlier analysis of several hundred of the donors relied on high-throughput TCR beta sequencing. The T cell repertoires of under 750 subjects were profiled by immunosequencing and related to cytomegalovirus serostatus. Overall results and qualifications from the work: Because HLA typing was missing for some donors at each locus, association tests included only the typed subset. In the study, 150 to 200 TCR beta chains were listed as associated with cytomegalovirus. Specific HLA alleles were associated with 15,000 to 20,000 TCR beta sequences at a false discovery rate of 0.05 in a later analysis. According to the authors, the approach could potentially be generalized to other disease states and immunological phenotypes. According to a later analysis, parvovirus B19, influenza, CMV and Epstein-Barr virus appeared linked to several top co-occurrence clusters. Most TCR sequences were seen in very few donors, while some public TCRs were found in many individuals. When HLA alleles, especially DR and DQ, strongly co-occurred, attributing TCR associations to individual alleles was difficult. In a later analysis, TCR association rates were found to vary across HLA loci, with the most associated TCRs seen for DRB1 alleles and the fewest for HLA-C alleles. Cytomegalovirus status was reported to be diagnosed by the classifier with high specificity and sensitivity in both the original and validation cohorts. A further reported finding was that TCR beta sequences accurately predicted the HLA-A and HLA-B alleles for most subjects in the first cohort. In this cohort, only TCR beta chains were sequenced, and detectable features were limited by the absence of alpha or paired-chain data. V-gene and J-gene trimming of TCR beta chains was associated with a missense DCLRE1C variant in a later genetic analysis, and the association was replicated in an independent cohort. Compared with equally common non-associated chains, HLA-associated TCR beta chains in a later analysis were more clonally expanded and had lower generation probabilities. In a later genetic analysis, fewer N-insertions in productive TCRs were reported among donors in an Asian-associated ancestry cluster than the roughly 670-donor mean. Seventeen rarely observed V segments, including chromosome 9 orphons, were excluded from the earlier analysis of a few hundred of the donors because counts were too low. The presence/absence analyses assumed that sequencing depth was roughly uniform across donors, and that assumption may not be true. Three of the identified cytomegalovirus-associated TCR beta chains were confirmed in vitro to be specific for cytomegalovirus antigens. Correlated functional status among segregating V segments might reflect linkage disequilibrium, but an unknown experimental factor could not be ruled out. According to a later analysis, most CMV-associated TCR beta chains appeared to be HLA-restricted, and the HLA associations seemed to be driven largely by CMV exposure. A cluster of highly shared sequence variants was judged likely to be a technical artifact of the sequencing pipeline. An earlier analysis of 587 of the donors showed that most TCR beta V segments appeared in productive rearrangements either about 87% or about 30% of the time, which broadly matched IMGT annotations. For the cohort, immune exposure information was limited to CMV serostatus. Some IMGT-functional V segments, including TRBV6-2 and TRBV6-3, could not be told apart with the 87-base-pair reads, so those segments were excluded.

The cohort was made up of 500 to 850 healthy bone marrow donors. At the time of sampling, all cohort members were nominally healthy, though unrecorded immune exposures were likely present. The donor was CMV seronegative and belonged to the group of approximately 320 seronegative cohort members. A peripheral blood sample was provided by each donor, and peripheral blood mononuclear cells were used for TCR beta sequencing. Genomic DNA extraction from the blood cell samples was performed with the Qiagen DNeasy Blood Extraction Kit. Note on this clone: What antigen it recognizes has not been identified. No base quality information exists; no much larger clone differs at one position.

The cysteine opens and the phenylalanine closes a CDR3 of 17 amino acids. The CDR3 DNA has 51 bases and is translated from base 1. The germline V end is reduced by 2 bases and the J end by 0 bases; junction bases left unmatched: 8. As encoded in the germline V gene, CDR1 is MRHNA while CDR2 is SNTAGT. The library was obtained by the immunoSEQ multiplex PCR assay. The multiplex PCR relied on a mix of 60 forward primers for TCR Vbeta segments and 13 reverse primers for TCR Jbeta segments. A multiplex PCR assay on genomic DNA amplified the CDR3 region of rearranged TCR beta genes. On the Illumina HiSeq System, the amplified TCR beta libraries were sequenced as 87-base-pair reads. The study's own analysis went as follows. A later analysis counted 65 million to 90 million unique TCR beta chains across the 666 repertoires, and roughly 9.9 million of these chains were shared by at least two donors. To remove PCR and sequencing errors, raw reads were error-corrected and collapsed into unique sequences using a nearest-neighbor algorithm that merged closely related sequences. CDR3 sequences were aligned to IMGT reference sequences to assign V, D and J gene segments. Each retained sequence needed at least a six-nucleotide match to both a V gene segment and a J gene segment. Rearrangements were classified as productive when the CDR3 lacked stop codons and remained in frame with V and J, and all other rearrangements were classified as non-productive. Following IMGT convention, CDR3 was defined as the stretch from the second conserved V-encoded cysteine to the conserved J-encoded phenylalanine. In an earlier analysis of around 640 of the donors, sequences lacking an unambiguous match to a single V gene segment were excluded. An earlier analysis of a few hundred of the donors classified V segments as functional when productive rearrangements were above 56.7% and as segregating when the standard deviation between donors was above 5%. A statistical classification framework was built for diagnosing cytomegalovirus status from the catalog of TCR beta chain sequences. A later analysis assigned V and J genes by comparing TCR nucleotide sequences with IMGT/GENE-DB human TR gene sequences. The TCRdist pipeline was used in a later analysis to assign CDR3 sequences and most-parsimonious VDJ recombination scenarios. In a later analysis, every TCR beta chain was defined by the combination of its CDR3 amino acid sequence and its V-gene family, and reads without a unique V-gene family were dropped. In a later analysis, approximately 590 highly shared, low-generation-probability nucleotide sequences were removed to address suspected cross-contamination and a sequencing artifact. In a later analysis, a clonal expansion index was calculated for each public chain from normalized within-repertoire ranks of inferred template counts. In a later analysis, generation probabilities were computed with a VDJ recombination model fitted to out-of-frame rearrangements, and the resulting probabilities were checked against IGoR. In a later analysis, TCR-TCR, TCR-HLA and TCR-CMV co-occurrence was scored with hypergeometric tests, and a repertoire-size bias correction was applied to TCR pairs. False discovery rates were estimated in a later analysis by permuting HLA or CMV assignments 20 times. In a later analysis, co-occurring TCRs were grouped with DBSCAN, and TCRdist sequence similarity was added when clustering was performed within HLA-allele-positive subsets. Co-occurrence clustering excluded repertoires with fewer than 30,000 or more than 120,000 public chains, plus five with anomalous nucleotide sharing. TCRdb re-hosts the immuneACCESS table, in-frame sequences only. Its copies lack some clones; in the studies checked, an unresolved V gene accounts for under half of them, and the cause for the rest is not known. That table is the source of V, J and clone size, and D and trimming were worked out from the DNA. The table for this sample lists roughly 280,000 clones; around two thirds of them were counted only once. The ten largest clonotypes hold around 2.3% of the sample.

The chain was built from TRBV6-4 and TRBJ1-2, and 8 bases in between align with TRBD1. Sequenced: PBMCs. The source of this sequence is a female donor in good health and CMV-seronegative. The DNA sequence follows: TGTGCCAGCAGTGACACCCGGACAGGGAAGGCTAACTATGGCTACACCTTC. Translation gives CASSDTRTGKANYGYTF.